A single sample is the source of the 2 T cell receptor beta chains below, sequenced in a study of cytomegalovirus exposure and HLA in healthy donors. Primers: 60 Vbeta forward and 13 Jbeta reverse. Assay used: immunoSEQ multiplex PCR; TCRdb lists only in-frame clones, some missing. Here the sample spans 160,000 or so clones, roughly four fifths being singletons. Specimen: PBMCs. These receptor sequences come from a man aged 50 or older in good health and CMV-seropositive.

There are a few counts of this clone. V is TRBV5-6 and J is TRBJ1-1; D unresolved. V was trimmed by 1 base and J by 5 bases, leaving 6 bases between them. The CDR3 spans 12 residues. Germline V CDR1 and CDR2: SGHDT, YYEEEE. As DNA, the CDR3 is TGTGCCAGCAGCTTGCCGGGGACTGAAGCTTTCTTT. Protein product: CASSLPGTEAFF.

The CDR3 DNA is TGTGCCAGCAGGCCGGGACTAGCGGTGGCCTACGAGCAGTACTTC. Its protein is CASRPGLAVAYEQYF. The genes are TRBV6-1 and TRBJ2-7; 11 bases fit TRBD2. This CDR3 is built from 15 residues. Trimming at V came to 6 bases and at J to 2 bases, leaving 6 bases not matched to a gene. The germline V gene encodes CDR1 MNHNS and CDR2 SASEGT.